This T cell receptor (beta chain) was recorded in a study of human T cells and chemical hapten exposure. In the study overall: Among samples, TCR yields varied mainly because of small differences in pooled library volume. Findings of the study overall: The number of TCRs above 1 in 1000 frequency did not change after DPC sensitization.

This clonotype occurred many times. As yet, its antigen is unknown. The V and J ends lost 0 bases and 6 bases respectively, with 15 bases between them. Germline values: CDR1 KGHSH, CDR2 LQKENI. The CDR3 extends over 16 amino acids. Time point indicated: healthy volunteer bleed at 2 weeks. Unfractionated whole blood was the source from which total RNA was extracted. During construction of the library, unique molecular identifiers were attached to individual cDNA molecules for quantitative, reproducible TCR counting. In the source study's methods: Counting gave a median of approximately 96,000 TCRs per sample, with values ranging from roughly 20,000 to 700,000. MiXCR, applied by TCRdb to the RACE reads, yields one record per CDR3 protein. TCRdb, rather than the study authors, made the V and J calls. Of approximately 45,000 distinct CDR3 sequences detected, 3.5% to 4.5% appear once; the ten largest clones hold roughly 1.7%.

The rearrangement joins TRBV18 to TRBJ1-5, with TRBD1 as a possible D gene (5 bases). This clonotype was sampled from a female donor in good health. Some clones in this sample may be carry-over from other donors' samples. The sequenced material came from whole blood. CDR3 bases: TGTGCCAGCTCACCACCGTCGGGGCGGAACGGTCAGCCCCAGCATTTT. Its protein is CASSPPSGRNGQPQHF.